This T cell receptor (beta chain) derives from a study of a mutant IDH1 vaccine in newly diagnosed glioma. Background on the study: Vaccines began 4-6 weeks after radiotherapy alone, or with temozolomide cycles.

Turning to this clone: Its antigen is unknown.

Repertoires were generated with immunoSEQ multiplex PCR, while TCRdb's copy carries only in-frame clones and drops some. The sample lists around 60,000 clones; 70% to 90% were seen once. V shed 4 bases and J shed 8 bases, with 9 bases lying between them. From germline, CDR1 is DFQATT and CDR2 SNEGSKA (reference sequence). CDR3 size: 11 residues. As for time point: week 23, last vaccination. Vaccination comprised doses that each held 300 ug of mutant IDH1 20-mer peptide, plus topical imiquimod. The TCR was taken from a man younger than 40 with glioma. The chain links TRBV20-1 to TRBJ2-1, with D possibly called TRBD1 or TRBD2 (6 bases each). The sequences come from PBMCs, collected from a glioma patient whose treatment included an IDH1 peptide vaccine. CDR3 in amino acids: CSATGEDEQFF. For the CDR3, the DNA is TGCAGTGCTACAGGGGAGGATGAGCAGTTCTTC.